These 11 T cell receptor beta chains were sequenced from one sample in a study of PD-1 and CTLA-4 blockade in melanoma. TCRdb keeps only in-frame clones here, not all; method: immunoSEQ multiplex PCR. Of 15,000 to 20,000 clones listed, approximately 63% were seen once; the top ten hold 11% to 15%. The sequencing used CD8+ T cells from peripheral blood, collected from a patient given anti-PD-1 treatment. Receptors originate from a human donor with melanoma.

The chain joins TRBV6-5 to TRBJ1-5, with 9 nucleotides matching TRBD1. CDR3 length: 15 residues. Germline trimming cut 4 bases from V and 4 bases from J; bases unmatched to any gene: 5. Germline assignment: CDR1 MNHEY and CDR2 SVGAGI. The CDR3 loop is CASSSSGTGNQPQHF. The DNA for the CDR3 is TGTGCCAGCAGTTCCTCCGGGACAGGGAATCAGCCCCAGCATTTT.

This rearrangement joins TRBV12-5 to TRBJ1-6; D gene ambiguous. The CDR3 loop spans 14 amino acids. The V end was cut by 1 base, the J end by 10 bases, with 11 bases between. CDR1 and CDR2 (germline): LGHNT, FRNRAP. The CDR3 DNA is TGTGCTAGTGGTTTGGAGGGCGTAGGGTCACCCCTCCACTTT. Protein sequence: CASGLEGVGSPLHF.

The chain couples TRBV4-1 to TRBJ2-1; D possibly matches TRBD1 or TRBD2 (5 bases each). The germline CDR1 and CDR2 sequences are MGHRA and YSYEKL. The CDR3 extends over 16 amino acids. Trimming cost V 0 bases and J 0 bases, with 9 bases left between them. The CDR3: CASSQEPGASYNEQFF. The CDR3, as DNA: TGCGCCAGCAGCCAAGAACCCGGGGCCTCCTACAATGAGCAGTTCTTC.

The chain employs TRBV2 and TRBJ1-2; the match to TRBD1 covers 7 bases. This CDR3 spans 14 amino acids. The germline V gene encodes CDR1 SNHLY and CDR2 FYNNEI. V gave up 6 bases and J gave up 0 bases; unmatched junction bases: 4. The CDR3, as DNA: TGTGCCAGCAGGGGGGACAGTTCTAACTATGGCTACACCTTC. It yields the protein CASRGDSSNYGYTF.

This rearrangement joins TRBV3-1 (or the pseudogene TRBV3-2) to TRBJ2-7; D gene ambiguous. CDR1 is LGHDT and CDR2 is YNNKEL in the germline V gene (reference sequence). The CDR3 sequence is 12 residues long. V was trimmed by 3 bases and J by 2 bases, leaving 5 bases between them. The CDR3 sequence: CASSHVTYEQYF. The DNA for the CDR3 is TGTGCCAGCAGCCACGTCACCTACGAGCAGTACTTC.

The chain links TRBV30 to TRBJ2-2; D might be TRBD1 or TRBD2, each matching 6 bases. From germline, CDR1 is GTSNPN and CDR2 SVGIG (reference sequence). The V and J ends lost 5 bases and 4 bases respectively, with 8 bases between them. There are 12 residues in the CDR3. The CDR3 sequence: CAWWGATGELFF. Here the CDR3 DNA reads TGTGCCTGGTGGGGGGCCACCGGGGAGCTGTTTTTT.

The chain couples TRBV3-1 (or the pseudogene TRBV3-2) to TRBJ1-5; no definite D call. CDR3 length equals 14 residues. Trimming shortened V by 1 base and J by 5 bases, and 9 bases separated the two germline ends. Germline V gene data show CDR1 as LGHDT and CDR2 as YNNKEL (reference sequence). In DNA, the CDR3 is TGTGCCAGCAGCCAAGGGAGGGTACATCAGCCCCAGCATTTT. This encodes CASSQGRVHQPQHF.

CDR3 nucleotides: TGTGCCACCAGTGACGTTGGCGGGGGGCAGAGCAATCAGCCCCAGCATTTT. Translation gives CATSDVGGGQSNQPQHF. The J gene is TRBJ1-5, the V gene TRBV24-1; D may be TRBD1 (6 bases). The CDR3 covers 17 residues. V was clipped by 4 bases and J by 1 base, with 16 bases between them. Germline V lookup: CDR1 KGHDR, CDR2 SFDVKD.

In this sample, this clone turned up once. V and J are TRBV24-1 and TRBJ1-2; 7 nucleotides match TRBD1. Trimming removed 5 bases from V and 3 bases from J; junction bases left unmatched: 5. The CDR3 runs to 14 residues. From germline, CDR1 is KGHDR and CDR2 SFDVKD. The CDR3 DNA reads as TGTGCCACCAGTGGCCCCGACAGGGACTATGGCTACACCTTC. Its translation is CATSGPDRDYGYTF.

The rearrangement links TRBV7-2 to TRBJ1-5; 8 bases line up with TRBD1. The ends lost 1 base at V and 8 bases at J; junction bases unmatched: 7. Per germline, CDR1 SGHTA and CDR2 FQGNSA. The CDR3 runs 15 residues. The CDR3 spells CASSLESHRGKPQHF. The CDR3 coding sequence is TGTGCCAGCAGCTTAGAGAGCCACAGGGGGAAGCCCCAGCATTTT. The whole variable domain, filled in from reference TRBV7-2 and TRBJ1-5, reads GAGVSQSPSNKVTEKGKDVELRCDPISGHTALYWYRQSLGQGLEFLIYFQGNSAPDKSGLPSDRFSAERTGGSVSTLTIQRTQQEDSAVYLCASSLESHRGKPQHFGDGTRLSIL.

This clone was counted only a few times. The chain recombines TRBV7-9 with TRBJ1-6, with D possibly TRBD1 on 6 matching bases. V was pared by 3 bases and J by 6 bases, with 12 bases between. CDR3 length equals 15 residues. CDR1 and CDR2 from the germline V gene are SEHNR and FQNEAQ (reference sequence). DNA for the CDR3: TGTGCCAGCAGCTTTATCCGGGACACTAATTCACCCCTCCACTTT. Its translation is CASSFIRDTNSPLHF.